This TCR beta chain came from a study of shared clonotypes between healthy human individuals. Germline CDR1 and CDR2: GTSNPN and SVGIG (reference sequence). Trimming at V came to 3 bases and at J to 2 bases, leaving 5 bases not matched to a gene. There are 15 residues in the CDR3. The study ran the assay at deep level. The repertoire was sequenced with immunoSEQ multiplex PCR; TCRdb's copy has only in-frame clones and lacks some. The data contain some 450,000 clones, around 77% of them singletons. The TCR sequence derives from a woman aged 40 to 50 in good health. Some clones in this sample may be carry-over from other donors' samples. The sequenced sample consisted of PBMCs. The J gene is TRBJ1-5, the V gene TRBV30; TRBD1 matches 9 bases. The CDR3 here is CAWSKDRGGNQPQHF. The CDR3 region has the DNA TGTGCCTGGAGCAAGGACAGGGGCGGCAATCAGCCCCAGCATTTT. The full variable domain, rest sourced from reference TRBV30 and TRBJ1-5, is SQTIHQWPATLVQPVGSPLSLECTVEGTSNPNLYWYRQAAGRGLQLLFYSVGIGQISSEVPQNLSASRPQDRQFILSSKKLLLSDSGFYLCAWSKDRGGNQPQHFGDGTRLSIL.